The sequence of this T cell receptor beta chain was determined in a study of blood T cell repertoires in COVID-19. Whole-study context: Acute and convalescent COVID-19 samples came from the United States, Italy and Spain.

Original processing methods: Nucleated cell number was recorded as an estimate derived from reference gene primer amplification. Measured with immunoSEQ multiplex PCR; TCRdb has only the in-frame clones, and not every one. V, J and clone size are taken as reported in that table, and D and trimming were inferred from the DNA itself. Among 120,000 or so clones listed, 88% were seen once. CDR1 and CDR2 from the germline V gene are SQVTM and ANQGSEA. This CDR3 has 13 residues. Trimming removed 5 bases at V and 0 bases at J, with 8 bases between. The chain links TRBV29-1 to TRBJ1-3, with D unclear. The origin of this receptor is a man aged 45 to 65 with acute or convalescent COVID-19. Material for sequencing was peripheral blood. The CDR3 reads CSVRLVSGNTIYF. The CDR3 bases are TGCAGCGTTCGGCTAGTCTCTGGAAACACCATATATTTT.